Presented here are 10 T cell receptor beta chains from one specimen sequenced in a study of control samples from healthy donors and cancer patients. The method was immunoSEQ multiplex PCR; TCRdb's version includes in-frame clones alone and lacks a portion of them. Of 150,000 to 200,000 clones in the sample, about 93% were seen once. Sequenced: blood. The receptors shown here come from a woman aged 25 to 39 in good health.

V gene TRBV21-1 combines with J gene TRBJ2-7. TRBV21-1 constitutes a pseudogene. The CDR3 consists of 12 residues. For the CDR3, the DNA is TGTGCCAGCAGCAAAAGAAGGTACGAGCAGTACTTC. Protein: CASSKRRYEQYF.

This chain connects TRBV29-1 to TRBJ2-7, with 8 bases aligning to TRBD1. The ends lost 1 base at V and 9 bases at J; junction bases unmatched: 14. Germline CDR1 is SQVTM and CDR2 is ANQGSEA. This CDR3 region has 15 residues. The CDR3 loop reads CSVEGVTGDPLGQYF. The CDR3 DNA is TGCAGCGTTGAAGGGGTGACAGGGGACCCCCTCGGGCAGTACTTC.

The chain links TRBV5-4 to TRBJ1-2; possible D gene TRBD1, 5 bases. The CDR3 sequence is 16 residues long. The ends were cut back, 2 bases at V and 0 bases at J, with 14 bases in the middle. Germline assignment: CDR1 SGHNT and CDR2 YYREEE (reference sequence). The CDR3 loop is CASSFMSRAANYGYTF. DNA for the CDR3: TGTGCCAGCAGCTTCATGAGCAGGGCAGCTAACTATGGCTACACCTTC. Using reference TRBV5-4 and TRBJ1-2 for the parts outside the CDR3, the full variable domain is ETGVTQSPTHLIKTRGQQVTLRCSSQSGHNTVSWYQQALGQGPQFIFQYYREEENGRGNFPPRFSGLQFPNYSSELNVNALELDDSALYLCASSFMSRAANYGYTFGSGTRLTVV.

This clone was observed once. This chain links TRBV14 with TRBJ2-5, with D uncertain. This CDR3 spans 12 amino acids. V dropped 2 bases and J dropped 1 base, with 2 bases sitting between them. In germline, CDR1 is SGHDN, CDR2 FVKESK. The CDR3 reads CASSQPQETQYF. CDR3 in DNA: TGTGCCAGCAGCCAACCCCAAGAGACCCAGTACTTC.

The chain carries TRBV5-1 and TRBJ2-1; D may be TRBD2 (6 bases). Germline CDR1 is SGHRS and CDR2 is YFSETQ. V gave up 5 bases and J gave up 5 bases, with 8 bases separating them. The CDR3 runs to 12 residues. CDR3 in amino acids: CASRGGNNEQFF. The CDR3 DNA is TGCGCCAGCAGGGGGGGAAACAATGAGCAGTTCTTC.

This clone was recorded only once. This chain uses TRBV5-6 with TRBJ2-7, with TRBD1 identical over 7 bases. Germline V gene lookup returns CDR1 SGHDT and CDR2 YYEEEE. The CDR3 has 15 amino acids. Trimming took 0 bases from V and 0 from J; bases not matched to a gene: 3. The CDR3 nucleotides read TGTGCCAGCAGCTTGGCAGGGGGTTTCTCCTACGAGCAGTACTTC. It encodes CASSLAGGFSYEQYF.

The chain recombines TRBV7-2 with TRBJ2-1, with TRBD2 as a possible D gene (6 bases). Germline V gene sequence: CDR1 SGHTA, CDR2 FQGNSA. V dropped 0 bases and J dropped 4 bases, with 13 bases sitting between them. The CDR3 extends over 16 amino acids. CDR3 nucleotide sequence: TGTGCCAGCAGCTTAGCCGCGGGACCCCTGTACAATGAGCAGTTCTTC. Its translation is CASSLAAGPLYNEQFF.

The chain employs TRBV28 and TRBJ2-7; D gene ambiguous. Germline CDR1 reads MDHEN; CDR2 reads SYDVKM. V lost 3 bases and J 1 base, leaving 7 bases between the germline ends. The CDR3 contains 13 residues. The CDR3 DNA follows: TGTGCCAGCAGTTTTACAAGGTCCTACGAGCAGTACTTC. Protein sequence: CASSFTRSYEQYF. Drawing the rest from reference TRBV28 and TRBJ2-7, the complete variable domain is DVKVTQSSRYLVKRTGEKVFLECVQDMDHENMFWYRQDPGLGLRLIYFSYDVKMKEKGDIPEGYSVSREKKERFSLILESASTNQTSMYLCASSFTRSYEQYFGPGTRLTVT.

This clone has only one observation. V is TRBV10-3 and J is TRBJ1-5, with D unresolved. Germline assignment: CDR1 ENHRY and CDR2 SYGVKD. Trimming left V 4 bases short and J 2 bases short, with 15 bases between. The CDR3 covers 16 residues. CDR3 bases: TGTGCCATCAGTGTTAAGAGGTCGATGCGCAATCAGCCCCAGCATTTT. This encodes CAISVKRSMRNQPQHF.

V gene TRBV7-9 combines with J gene TRBJ1-1, with D possibly being TRBD1 (6 bases). CDR1 and CDR2 from the germline V gene are SEHNR and FQNEAQ (reference sequence). V was pared by 7 bases and J by 7 bases, with 10 bases between. The CDR3 totals 11 residues. CDR3 DNA sequence: TGTGCCAGCATGGGGGCCAGTGAAGCTTTCTTT. Its protein is CASMGASEAFF.